This T cell receptor beta chain was captured in a study of cytomegalovirus exposure and HLA in healthy donors. Regarding the study as a whole: Usually a TCR sequence was rare, but some public TCRs were found in many donors. 164 TCR beta chains were listed as cytomegalovirus-associated. In a later analysis, a genetic analysis reported fewer productive-TCR N-insertions in an Asian-associated ancestry cluster than the cohort average.

This clone was picked up a small number of times. The target antigen is unknown. Primers included in the PCR were 60 Vbeta and 13 Jbeta primers. Repertoires were generated with immunoSEQ multiplex PCR, while TCRdb's copy carries only in-frame clones and drops some. The table lists about 160,000 clones, around 64% of them singletons. Germline-derived CDR1 and CDR2 are MDHEN and SYDVKM. The CDR3 spans 13 residues. V lost 10 bases, J lost 5 bases, and 15 bases lay in between. The sample taken for sequencing was PBMCs. The receptor's source is a woman aged 30 to 39 in good health and CMV-seronegative. The chain is built from TRBV28 and TRBJ1-5; D gene unclear. CDR3 residues: CATEGGQDQPQHF. CDR3 DNA: TGTGCCACCGAGGGTGGGCAAGATCAGCCCCAGCATTTT.